Included here is one T cell receptor (beta chain) sequence, with context. Original processing methods: Amplification of reference gene primers was used by the study to estimate nucleated cell counts. Profiling relied on immunoSEQ multiplex PCR, and the TCRdb table lists in-frame clones only, not all of them. The V and J calls and clone size are taken from that table; D and trimming were inferred from the DNA. Of about 150,000 clones listed, roughly four fifths are singletons. These data belong to a study of blood T cell repertoires in COVID-19. Study details: The United States, Italy and Spain supplied acute and convalescent COVID-19 samples. PBMCs, B-cell-depleted T cells, or T cells provided the cDNA or gDNA that made up the material.

The CDR3 runs 16 residues. Germline V gene data show CDR1 as KGHSH and CDR2 as LQKENI. The V and J ends lost 3 bases and 9 bases respectively, with 23 bases between them. This chain uses TRBV18 with TRBJ1-1, with TRBD1 as a possible D gene (6 bases). The clonotype originates from a man in his 70s with active or convalescent COVID-19. Material for sequencing was peripheral blood. CDR3 in amino acids: CASSPGQLGLKDQAFF. For the CDR3, the DNA is TGTGCCAGCTCACCTGGACAGCTGGGCCTCAAGGACCAAGCTTTCTTT. Filled out from reference TRBV18 and TRBJ1-1, the complete variable domain reads NAGVMQNPRHLVRRRGQEARLRCSPMKGHSHVYWYRQLPEEGLKFMVYLQKENIIDESGMPKERFSAEFPKEGPSILRIQQVVRGDSAAYFCASSPGQLGLKDQAFFGQGTRLTVV.